The clone carrying this T cell receptor beta chain was recorded many times. Its antigen is still unknown. As the template, RNA transcripts were used to amplify TCR beta CDR3 regions. First-round RT-PCR employed HTBI primers, with a second-round multiplex PCR after it. TCRdb reprocessed the multiplex PCR reads via MiXCR and lists one record per CDR3 protein. The sample holds 360,000 or so distinct CDR3 sequences, about 18% seen once. This CDR3 comprises 16 residues. Germline values: CDR1 SGHVS, CDR2 FNYEAQ. V dropped 1 base and J dropped 1 base, with 13 bases sitting between them. The data were obtained in a study of Graves' ophthalmopathy and Graves' hyperthyroidism. Study-level points and caveats: The majority of expanded thyroid clonotypes above 0.001 frequency also occurred in blood.

The rearrangement joins TRBV7-6 to TRBJ1-1; D may be TRBD1 (5 bases). The sequenced sample was peripheral blood. The receptor comes from a young woman with Graves' ophthalmopathy. The CDR3 coding sequence is TGTGCCAGCAGCTTAGGATCACGGGGCCGGAACACTGAAGCTTTCTTT. This codes for CASSLGSRGRNTEAFF.